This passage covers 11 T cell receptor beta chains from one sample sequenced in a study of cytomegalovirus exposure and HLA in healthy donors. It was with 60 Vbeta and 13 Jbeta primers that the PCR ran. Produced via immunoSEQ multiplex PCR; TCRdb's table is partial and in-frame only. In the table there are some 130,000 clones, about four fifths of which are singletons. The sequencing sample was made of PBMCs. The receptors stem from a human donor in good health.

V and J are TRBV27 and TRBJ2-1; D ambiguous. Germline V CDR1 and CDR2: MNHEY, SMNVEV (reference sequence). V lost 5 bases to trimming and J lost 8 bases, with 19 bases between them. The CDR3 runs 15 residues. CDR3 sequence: CASSRPRRLSDEQFF. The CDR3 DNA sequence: TGTGCCAGCAGTCGACCGAGGCGCTTGTCAGATGAGCAGTTCTTC.

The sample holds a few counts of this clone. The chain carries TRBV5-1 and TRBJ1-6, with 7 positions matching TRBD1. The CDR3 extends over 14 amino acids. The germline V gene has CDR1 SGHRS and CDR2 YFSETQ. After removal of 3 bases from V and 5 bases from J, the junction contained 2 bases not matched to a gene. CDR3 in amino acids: CASSSGQDNSPLHF. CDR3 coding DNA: TGCGCCAGCAGCTCAGGACAGGATAATTCACCCCTCCACTTT.

The CDR3 DNA sequence: TGTGCCAGCAGCTTGTACGGGACAGGGAGTTCCTACGAGCAGTACTTC. Its protein is CASSLYGTGSSYEQYF. J is TRBJ2-7 and V is TRBV5-5, with TRBD1 matching 9 bases. Trimming removed 1 base from V and 1 base from J; junction bases left unmatched: 6. The CDR3 is 16 amino acids. Germline CDR1 is SGHKS and CDR2 is YYEKEE (reference sequence).

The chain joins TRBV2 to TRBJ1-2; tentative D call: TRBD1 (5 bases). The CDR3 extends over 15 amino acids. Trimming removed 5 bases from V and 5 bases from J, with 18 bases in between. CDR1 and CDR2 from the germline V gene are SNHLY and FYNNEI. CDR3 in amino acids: CASSNGRVTEYGYTF. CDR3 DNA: TGTGCCAGCAGTAACGGTAGGGTGACAGAGTATGGCTACACCTTC.

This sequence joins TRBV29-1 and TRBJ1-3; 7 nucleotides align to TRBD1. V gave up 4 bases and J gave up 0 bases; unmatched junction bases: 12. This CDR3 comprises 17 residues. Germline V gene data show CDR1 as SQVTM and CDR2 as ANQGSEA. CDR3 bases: TGCAGCGTTGCCCCCTACAGGGGCGAAAACTCTGGAAACACCATATATTTT. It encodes CSVAPYRGENSGNTIYF.

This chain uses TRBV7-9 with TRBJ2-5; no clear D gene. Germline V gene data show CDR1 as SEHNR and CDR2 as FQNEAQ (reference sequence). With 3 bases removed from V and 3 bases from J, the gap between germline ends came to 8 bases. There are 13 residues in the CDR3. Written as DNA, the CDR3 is TGTGCCAGCAGCTTCAGTTCCGAAGAGACCCAGTACTTC. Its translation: CASSFSSEETQYF.

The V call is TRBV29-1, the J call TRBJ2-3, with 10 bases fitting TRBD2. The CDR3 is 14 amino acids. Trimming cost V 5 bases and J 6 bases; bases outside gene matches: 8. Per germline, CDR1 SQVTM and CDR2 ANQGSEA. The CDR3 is CSVKRGGIEDTQYF. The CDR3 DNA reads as TGCAGCGTTAAGCGGGGGGGCATTGAGGATACGCAGTATTTT.

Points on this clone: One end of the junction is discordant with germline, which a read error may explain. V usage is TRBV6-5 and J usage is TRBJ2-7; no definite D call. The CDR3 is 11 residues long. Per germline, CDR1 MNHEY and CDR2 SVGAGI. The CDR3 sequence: CAISQTYEQYF. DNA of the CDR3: TGTGCCATCAGTCAAACCTACGAGCAGTACTTC.

The CDR3 sequence: CASSKPRDNSPLHF. The CDR3 nucleotides read TGTGCCAGCTCCAAACCGCGGGATAATTCACCCCTCCACTTT. The chain recombines TRBV5-6 with TRBJ1-6; D is uncertain. This CDR3 comprises 14 residues. Germline lookup yields CDR1 SGHDT and CDR2 YYEEEE. The V gene lost 7 bases and the J gene lost 5 bases, with 13 bases spanning the gap.

DNA for the CDR3: TGCGCCAGCAGCTTGCTGGGGGGAGCAGATACGCAGTATTTT. Amino acid sequence: CASSLLGGADTQYF. J is TRBJ2-3 and V is TRBV5-1; TRBD2 might be the D (6 bases). V was shortened by 1 base and J by 4 bases, with 10 bases between the two germline ends. The CDR3 is made up of 14 amino acids. Germline CDR1 and CDR2: SGHRS and YFSETQ.

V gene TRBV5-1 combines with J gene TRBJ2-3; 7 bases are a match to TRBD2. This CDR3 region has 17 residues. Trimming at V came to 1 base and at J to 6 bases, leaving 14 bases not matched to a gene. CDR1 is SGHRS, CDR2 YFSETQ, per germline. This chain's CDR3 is CASSLSAGGRGRDTQYF. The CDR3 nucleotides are TGCGCCAGCAGCTTGTCGGCCGGAGGGAGGGGCCGGGATACGCAGTATTTT.